The 2 T cell receptor beta chains below come from one sample, sequenced in a study of CD8 T cells in Susac syndrome. An amount of RNA that ranged from roughly 0.45 to 1 ug was reverse transcribed with random hexamers. TCRdb re-analysed the immunoSEQ multiplex PCR reads in MiXCR, keeping a single row per CDR3 protein. The repertoire consists of a few hundred thousand distinct CDR3 sequences, with about 94% occurring once and the leading ten covering around 0.072%. Sequenced input: CD4+ T cells from PBMCs. The receptors originated from a human donor with multiple sclerosis.

This sequence joins TRBV20-1 and TRBJ1-1; D is uncertain. The CDR3 runs to 12 residues. The germline V and J ends were trimmed by 3 bases and 0 bases, with 5 bases remaining between them. The germline V gene has CDR1 DFQATT and CDR2 SNEGSKA (reference sequence). CDR3 sequence: CSARLMNTEAFF. The CDR3 DNA sequence: TGCAGTGCTAGGTTGATGAACACTGAAGCTTTCTTT.

The chain recombines TRBV19 with TRBJ1-6; D call uncertain. The V and J ends lost 7 bases and 4 bases respectively, with 8 bases between them. The CDR3 totals 13 residues. Looked up from germline, CDR1 is LNHDA and CDR2 is SQIVND (reference sequence). The CDR3 DNA follows: TGTGCCAGTAAGCTGGATTATAATTCACCCCTCCACTTT. Its translation: CASKLDYNSPLHF.